This T cell receptor (beta chain) was captured by sequencing in a study of shared clonotypes between healthy human individuals (TCRdb year 2020). With regard to the full study: The cohort included three men and a couple of women between 18 and 49 years of age. Per donor, three plates each were used for CD4 naive and CD4 memory, two for CD8 naive, and one for CD8 memory. The study deeply sequenced blood TCR repertoires of 5 or 6 healthy adults to estimate repertoire size and the extent of clonotype sharing between individuals. Libraries were prepared and TCR repertoires were sequenced by different laboratories using diverse techniques, in order to increase sequencing depth and limit assay-specific biases. Each donor's leukapheresis produced roughly between about 0.8 and 10 billion PBMCs. General findings and caveats noted by the study authors: Naive subsets generally had larger estimated clonotype richness than memory subsets. Because the study included only a small number of donors, the genetic and exposure-history diversity represented was limited. Sampling was restricted to blood, and TCR repertoires in tissue are likely to differ from TCR repertoires in blood. When a handful of donors were compared, the shared fraction of clonotypes was about 5.5% for naive CD4, about 4% for naive CD8, more than 2% for memory CD4, and roughly 0.43% for memory CD8. Based on pairwise subsampling, the degree of clonotype sharing among donors was expected to be affected by sequencing depth. Higher generation probabilities were observed for clonotypes shared by all four sorted-subset donors than for non-shared clonotypes. Even with the large sequencing depth, rarefaction of the sorted-subset datasets indicated that sequencing was incomplete.

The germline V gene yields SNHLY for CDR1 and FYNNEI for CDR2. From its cysteine to its phenylalanine, the CDR3 spans 18 amino acids. Only the CDR3 DNA stays, 54 bases, in frame from base 1. Between the V and J ends, shortened by 6 bases and 0 bases respectively, the junction contains 21 bases. Using the deep immunoSEQ assay, TCR CDR3 regions were amplified from genomic DNA by multiplex PCR. Extracted genomic DNA from each cell subset was spread evenly across all wells of several immunoSEQ 96-well plates, with each plate serving as a replicate. Each replicate PCR for sorted subsets received roughly 0.2 ug genomic DNA, equal to about 30,000 T cell genomes. Purified libraries were quantified with a Qubit 3.0 fluorometer, sized on a Bioanalyzer 2100, and re-quantified with the KAPA Library Quantification kit. A separate single-read 150-cycle Illumina NextSeq 550 flow cell was used to sequence each immunoSEQ 96-well plate. In the original analysis: Because the immunoSEQ output included only junctional sequences and no quality scores, the filtering could not be the same as the filtering used for full-length reads. To assign V/J genes and CDR3, sequences were annotated against IMGT germline references using PyIR, a Python wrapper for IgBLAST v1.9. Any read was removed if the V/J assignment was weak (E-value above 1e-6), the CDR3 was missing, or the read contained stop codons, out-of-frame junctions, or ambiguous translated residues. V3J clonotypes were defined by identical inferred V gene, J gene, and CDR3 amino acid sequence. Percentage overlap between repertoires was calculated by dividing the number of shared unique clonotypes by the size of the smaller repertoire. Repertoire richness was assessed with RTK rarefaction, the Chao1 estimator, and Recon v2.1 estimates of unobserved clonotypes. For all TCRbeta clonotypes obtained by the gDNA method from a few donors, generation probabilities were computed with OLGA. TCRdb retrieved this table from immuneACCESS and kept in-frame rearrangements only. Not all clones are present; in checked studies, unresolved V genes account for under half, and no reason is known for the remainder. V and J calls and clone size come straight from that table; D and trimming were deduced from the DNA. A total of about 820,000 clones appear in this sample, around 92% of them only once. The ten largest make up 24% of the sample.

As concerns this clone: What antigen it recognizes has not been identified. No base-level quality is on record; no much larger clone is a single base apart.

CD8 naive samples consisted of CD45RO-negative cells that were positively selected for CCR7, yielding a CD45RA+CCR7+ population without TemRA cells. The donors were healthy, HIV-negative adults who had no recently reported acute infections or vaccinations. Every donor was a Caucasian adult living in Nashville, Tennessee, USA. Blood was collected by leukapheresis, and PBMCs were isolated by Ficoll-Histopaque density gradient centrifugation and then cryopreserved in liquid nitrogen vapor phase. Purity and quantity of every magnetically sorted T cell population were checked by analytical flow cytometry. Each sorted fraction had its genomic DNA isolated and then quantified by UV absorbance on a Nanodrop 2000c.

The chain is made from TRBV2 and TRBJ1-5; TRBD1 is possibly the D segment (5 matching bases). The origin of this receptor is a man aged 30 to 39 in good health. Sequencing used naive CD8+ T cells sorted from blood. The sample's cell subset or site label is to be understood as: CD45RA+CCR7+. The CDR3 here reads CASSYNRAEGHSNQPQHF. The nucleotides read TGTGCCAGCAGCTATAATCGAGCGGAGGGGCATAGCAATCAGCCCCAGCATTTT.